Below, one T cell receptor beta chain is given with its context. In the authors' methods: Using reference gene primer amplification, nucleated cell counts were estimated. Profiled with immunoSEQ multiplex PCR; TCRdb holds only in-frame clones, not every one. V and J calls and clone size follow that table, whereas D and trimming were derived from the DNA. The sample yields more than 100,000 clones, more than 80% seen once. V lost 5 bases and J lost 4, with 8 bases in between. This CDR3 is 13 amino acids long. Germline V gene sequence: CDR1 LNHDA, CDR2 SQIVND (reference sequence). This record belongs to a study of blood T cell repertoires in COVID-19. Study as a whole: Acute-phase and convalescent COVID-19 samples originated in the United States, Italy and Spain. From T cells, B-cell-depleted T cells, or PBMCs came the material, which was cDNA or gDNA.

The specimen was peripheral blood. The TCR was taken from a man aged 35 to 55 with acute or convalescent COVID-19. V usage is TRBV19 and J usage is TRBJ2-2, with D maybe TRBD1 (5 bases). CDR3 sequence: CASSRQFTGELFF. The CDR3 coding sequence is TGTGCCAGTAGTCGACAGTTCACCGGGGAGCTGTTTTTT.